The entry that follows covers one T cell receptor beta chain sequence. No antigen is known for it. This sample was included in a study of cytomegalovirus exposure and HLA in healthy donors. Overall study context: Among roughly 180 million T cells, an earlier analysis found about 110 million unique TCR beta sequences.

Study observations and caveats: Sequencing likely produced, as an artifact, a cluster of highly shared sequence variants.

With 60 Vbeta and 13 Jbeta primers, the PCR was carried out. Repertoires were generated with immunoSEQ multiplex PCR, while TCRdb's copy carries only in-frame clones and drops some. The sample lists roughly 200,000 clones; around three quarters were seen once. V was pared by 0 bases and J by 9 bases, with 9 bases between. Germline CDR1 reads GTSNPN; CDR2 reads SVGIG (reference sequence). CDR3 size: 12 residues. The genes are TRBV30 and TRBJ2-1, with D unresolved. Sequencing was carried out using PBMCs. This receptor was identified in a man younger than 45 in good health and CMV-seronegative. As DNA, the CDR3 is TGTGCCTGGAGTGTAGTCGTCGGTGAGCAGTTCTTC. Translated, it gives CAWSVVVGEQFF.